The next 18 T cell receptor beta chains were all read from a single sample in a study. MiXCR, applied by TCRdb to the 5' RACE reads, yields one record per CDR3 protein. The repertoire holds tens of thousands of distinct CDR3 sequences, with approximately 17% as singletons. Sequencing was done on a sample of naive CD4+ T cells sorted from a lymph node. This sample's subset: naive CD4+ T cells, CD4+CD45RA+CD25-. The receptors originated from a female donor with breast cancer.

The V call is TRBV5-1, the J call TRBJ1-4; D ambiguous. Looked up from germline, CDR1 is SGHRS and CDR2 is YFSETQ. V dropped 6 bases and J dropped 8 bases, with 26 bases sitting between them. The CDR3 is made up of 17 amino acids. The CDR3 here is CASTSFGGGGVGEKLFF. The CDR3 bases are TGCGCCAGCACCTCGTTCGGTGGTGGCGGAGTTGGAGAAAAACTGTTTTTT. Supplemented by reference TRBV5-1 and TRBJ1-4, the full variable domain reads KAGVTQTPRYLIKTRGQQVTLSCSPISGHRSVSWYQQTPGQGLQFLFEYFSETQRNKGNFPGRFSGRQFSNSRSEMNVSTLELGDSALYLCASTSFGGGGVGEKLFFGSGTQLSVL.

The V and J genes are TRBV7-2 and TRBJ1-2, with a possible D match to TRBD1 (5 bases). Germline V gene sequence: CDR1 SGHTA, CDR2 FQGNSA. The CDR3 runs 13 residues. V was pared by 8 bases and J by 5 bases, with 15 bases between. In DNA, the CDR3 is TGTGCCAGCCGGGCCGGGACTCCTTATGGCTACACCTTC. It encodes CASRAGTPYGYTF.

J is TRBJ1-5 and V is TRBV6-2 or TRBV6-3; 8 bases fit TRBD1. V lost 2 bases and J lost 1; bases outside the gene matches: 10. This CDR3 region has 18 residues. Germline V CDR1 and CDR2: MNHEY, SVGEGT. CDR3 sequence: CASSYTRRGRVSNQPQHF. For the CDR3, the DNA is TGTGCCAGCAGTTACACGCGCAGGGGGCGAGTGAGCAATCAGCCCCAGCATTTT.

The V call is TRBV29-1, the J call TRBJ1-1; a weak D match, TRBD1 (5 bases). The length of the CDR3 is 14 residues. CDR1 is SQVTM, CDR2 ANQGSEA, per germline. V lost 5 bases to trimming and J lost 4 bases, with 17 bases between them. CDR3 sequence (DNA): TGCAGCGTTATCCGGGCCACGGGGACCACTGAAGCTTTCTTT. Translated, it gives CSVIRATGTTEAFF.

The sample holds a few counts of this clonotype. V usage is TRBV13 and J usage is TRBJ1-1; D possibly corresponds to TRBD1 (6 bases). The CDR3 length is 14 residues. The germline gives CDR1 PRHDT, CDR2 FYEKMQ (reference sequence). The V gene lost 5 bases and the J gene lost 1 base, with 11 bases spanning the gap. The DNA for the CDR3 is TGTGCCAGCAGCCCGGGACACCCGAACACTGAAGCTTTCTTT. Translating gives CASSPGHPNTEAFF.

This clonotype was seen at least ten times. This chain links TRBV6-5 with TRBJ1-6, with a weak D call TRBD1 (5 bases). The CDR3 contains 13 residues. Germline CDR1 is MNHEY and CDR2 is SVGAGI. Trimming shortened V by 10 bases and J by 6 bases, and 13 bases separated the two germline ends. In DNA form, the CDR3 reads TGTGCCACCCGACAGCAGACTAATTCACCCCTCCACTTT. Amino acids: CATRQQTNSPLHF.

In this sample, this clonotype turned up a few times. The genes are TRBV24-1 and TRBJ2-7; no definite D call. Trimming pared 3 bases from V and 6 bases from J, leaving 14 bases between. The germline V gene encodes CDR1 KGHDR and CDR2 SFDVKD. The CDR3 contains 14 residues. The CDR3 DNA is TGTGCCACCAGTGATCCCCGGACCACGGGCGAGCAGTACTTC. It translates to CATSDPRTTGEQYF.

The chain combines TRBV5-1 with TRBJ2-2; 8 bases align to TRBD1. The V and J ends lost 0 bases and 6 bases, in that order; junction bases with no gene match: 4. Germline CDR1 and CDR2: SGHRS and YFSETQ. CDR3 length: 15 amino acids. This chain's CDR3 is CASSLGQGKSGELFF. Written as DNA, the CDR3 is TGCGCCAGCAGCTTGGGACAGGGGAAGTCCGGGGAGCTGTTTTTT.

A word on this clonotype: This CDR3 fails to terminate in the conserved phenylalanine or tryptophan, so it likely reflects a read error. Because the CDR3's place on the DNA is in doubt, the DNA is left out and the CDR3 is given as listed by TCRdb. The CDR3 sequence is CSARWERGYTC. The chain combines TRBV29-1 with TRBJ1-2; the table's D call, TRBD1, has no DNA check behind it. From its first to its last residue, the CDR3 has 11 amino acids. Germline lookup yields CDR1 SQVTM and CDR2 ANQGSEA.

This clonotype was picked up a small number of times. The V call is TRBV6-2 or TRBV6-3, the J call TRBJ2-3, with a weak D call TRBD1 (5 bases). The germline V gene encodes CDR1 MNHEY and CDR2 SVGEGT. This CDR3 is 13 amino acids long. The V and J ends lost 10 bases and 7 bases respectively, with 18 bases between them. CDR3: CATRTLNLYTQYF. CDR3 in DNA: TGTGCCACCCGGACATTGAACCTCTATACGCAGTATTTT.

A remark on this clonotype: This clone may be a read error of a much larger clone one base away. The V and J genes are TRBV4-2 and TRBJ2-1; 8 bases align to TRBD2. This CDR3 has 12 amino acids. CDR1 and CDR2 from the germline V gene are LGHNA and YNFKEQ. CDR3 residues: CACSQAGAEQFF. The CDR3 nucleotides read TGTGCCTGCAGCCAAGCGGGGGCGGAGCAGTTCTTC.

In regard to this clonotype: Just one base apart from a much larger clone, this may be a read error. The V gene is TRBV7-2, the J gene TRBJ2-7; D unresolved. The germline V gene has CDR1 SGHTA and CDR2 FQGNSA. The CDR3 extends over 14 amino acids. The CDR3 is CASSLGPNRYGQYF. The CDR3, as DNA: TGTGCCAGCAGCTTAGGTCCGAATCGCTACGGGCAGTACTTC.

This clonotype is labeled medium-sized (0.01 to 0.1%). The V and J genes are TRBV11-2 and TRBJ1-6; 8 nucleotides line up with TRBD1. The CDR3 is 13 residues long. Germline V lookup: CDR1 SGHAT, CDR2 FQNNGV. V trimming: 8 bases; J trimming: 10 bases; junction bases outside the gene matches: 7. The CDR3 is CASRTGGGSPLHF. Written as DNA, the CDR3 is TGTGCCAGCCGCACAGGGGGAGGATCACCCCTCCACTTT.

This clonotype rates as medium-sized. The J gene is TRBJ2-3, the V gene TRBV5-1; D unclear. V shed 3 bases and J shed 6 bases, with 8 bases lying between them. The germline gives CDR1 SGHRS, CDR2 YFSETQ. This CDR3 contains 12 residues. The CDR3: CASSSDQDTQYF. Written as DNA, the CDR3 is TGCGCCAGCAGCTCGGACCAGGATACGCAGTATTTT.

The rearrangement joins TRBV21-1 to TRBJ1-1; TRBD1 is taken as the D call from the table, unchecked against the DNA. TRBV21-1 constitutes a pseudogene. The CDR3 runs to 12 residues. The CDR3 here is CATLTLNTEAFF. The CDR3 DNA follows: TGTGCCACCCTGACACTGAACACTGAAGCTTTCTTT.

The chain has TRBV29-1 and TRBJ2-1; weak D call: TRBD2 (6 bases). The CDR3 has 14 residues. The germline V and J ends were trimmed by 6 bases and 14 bases, with 26 bases remaining between them. Germline V gene lookup returns CDR1 SQVTM and CDR2 ANQGSEA. The CDR3 coding sequence is TGCAGCGTAAGGGCAGGGACGGGAACGGGAGTCGAGTTCTTC. It codes for CSVRAGTGTGVEFF.

The sample holds many counts of this clonotype. The chain employs TRBV20-1 and TRBJ2-7; 7 nucleotides match TRBD1. This CDR3 contains 15 residues. CDR1 and CDR2 from the germline V gene are DFQATT and SNEGSKA (reference sequence). The ends lost 3 bases at V and 1 base at J; junction bases unmatched: 9. DNA of the CDR3: TGCAGTGCTAGCAGGCGACAGGGCAATTCCTACGAGCAGTACTTC. Its translation: CSASRRQGNSYEQYF.

In its sample, this clonotype was seen a few times. This chain joins TRBV24-1 and TRBJ2-1; D may be TRBD1 or TRBD2 (5 bases each). Deletions cut 4 bases from V and 5 bases from J, with 11 bases between. This CDR3 has 14 residues. In germline, CDR1 is KGHDR, CDR2 SFDVKD. This CDR3 is CATSDGLGDNEQFF. DNA for the CDR3: TGTGCCACCAGTGACGGACTGGGGGACAATGAGCAGTTCTTC.